The 26 T cell receptor beta chains reported below all come from one sample, sequenced in a study of blood T cell repertoires in COVID-19. Assay: immunoSEQ multiplex PCR; the TCRdb copy retains only in-frame clones and omits some. The sample lists around 65,000 clones; roughly 80% were seen once. The source material was peripheral blood. The receptors were sampled from a man in his sixties with acute or convalescent COVID-19.

The chain joins TRBV19 to TRBJ2-1, with 14 nucleotides matching TRBD2. Germline loops: CDR1 LNHDA, CDR2 SQIVND (reference sequence). This CDR3 is 15 amino acids long. The ends lost 4 bases at V and 15 bases at J; junction bases unmatched: 11. As DNA, the CDR3 is TGTGCCAGTAGTACCGGGACTAGCGGGAGTCTTTCTCCGTTCTTC. Protein product: CASSTGTSGSLSPFF.

V usage is TRBV28 and J usage is TRBJ1-2; D call uncertain. The V gene's germline CDR1 is MDHEN and CDR2 SYDVKM. Trimming pared 6 bases from V and 4 bases from J, leaving 12 bases between. The CDR3 sequence is 13 residues long. Here the CDR3 reads CASRTYDAYGYTF. As DNA, the CDR3 is TGTGCCAGCAGAACCTACGATGCCTATGGCTACACCTTC.

The J gene is TRBJ2-1, the V gene TRBV19, with 10 bases identical to TRBD2. Germline CDR1 is LNHDA and CDR2 is SQIVND (reference sequence). V shed 5 bases and J 8 bases; nucleotides not matched to a gene: 12. This CDR3 comprises 16 residues. The DNA for the CDR3 is TGTGCCAGTAGTGCAGCTAGCGGGAGCATGGTTTATGAGCAGTTCTTC. Translation: CASSAASGSMVYEQFF.

CDR3 amino acids: CASSPLSTGGYGYTF. Here the CDR3 DNA reads TGTGCCAGCAGCCCCCTTTCGACAGGGGGCTATGGCTACACCTTC. The V call is TRBV3-1 (or the pseudogene TRBV3-2), the J call TRBJ1-2; the match to TRBD1 covers 9 bases. There are 15 residues in the CDR3. Germline CDR1 and CDR2: LGHDT and YNNKEL (reference sequence). J gave up 4 bases and V 4 bases, and 7 bases lay outside the gene matches.

The DNA of the CDR3 is TGTGCCAGCAGCCTAGGGGGGCCATACAATGAGCAGTTCTTC. The encoded protein is CASSLGGPYNEQFF. The V gene is TRBV7-6, the J gene TRBJ2-1; D tentatively fits TRBD1 or TRBD2 (6 bases each). The V end lost 5 bases, the J end lost 4 bases, and 12 bases lay between the germline ends. The CDR3 consists of 14 residues. In germline, CDR1 is SGHVS, CDR2 FNYEAQ.

V gene TRBV4-1 combines with J gene TRBJ1-4; 9 positions agree with TRBD1. The CDR3 spans 15 residues. Trimming at V came to 4 bases and at J to 6 bases, leaving 6 bases not matched to a gene. Germline values: CDR1 MGHRA, CDR2 YSYEKL. The chain's CDR3 is CASSPGQGGYEKLFF. In DNA form, the CDR3 reads TGCGCCAGCAGCCCGGGACAGGGCGGATATGAAAAACTGTTTTTT.

This rearrangement joins TRBV3-1 (or the pseudogene TRBV3-2) to TRBJ1-2, with 8 bases fitting TRBD1. This CDR3 comprises 14 residues. V was clipped by 0 bases and J by 7 bases; unmatched bases: 4. In germline, CDR1 is LGHDT, CDR2 YNNKEL (reference sequence). The CDR3: CASSQDRGRGGYTF. CDR3 sequence (DNA): TGTGCCAGCAGCCAAGACAGGGGGCGAGGTGGCTACACCTTC.

The rearrangement uses TRBV19 and TRBJ1-5, with a weak D call TRBD1 (5 bases). This CDR3 has 14 amino acids. Trimming cost V 2 bases and J 7 bases, with 12 bases left between them. Germline V gene data show CDR1 as LNHDA and CDR2 as SQIVND (reference sequence). CDR3 region: CASSIQGREQPQHF. CDR3 bases: TGTGCCAGTAGTATACAGGGACGGGAGCAGCCCCAGCATTTT. Looking up the rest from reference TRBV19 and TRBJ1-5 gives the full variable domain: DGGITQSPKYLFRKEGQNVTLSCEQNLNHDAMYWYRQDPGQGLRLIYYSQIVNDFQKGDIAEGYSVSREKKESFPLTVTSAQKNPTAFYLCASSIQGREQPQHFGDGTRLSIL.

The chain carries TRBV7-2 and TRBJ2-7, with D tentatively TRBD2 (6 bases). Trimming stripped 2 bases from V and 4 bases from J, with 15 bases between. CDR3 length: 15 residues. Germline assignment: CDR1 SGHTA and CDR2 FQGNSA. The CDR3 spells CASSLSRTTPYEQYF. CDR3 bases: TGTGCCAGCAGCTTATCCCGGACTACTCCATACGAGCAGTACTTC.

The chain has TRBV28 and TRBJ2-7; D ambiguous. There are 12 residues in the CDR3. CDR1 is MDHEN and CDR2 is SYDVKM in the germline V gene. Trimming took 6 bases from V and 3 from J, leaving 9 bases between them. The CDR3 nucleotides are TGTGCCAGCAGCCAAACTAACTACGAGCAGTACTTC. It encodes CASSQTNYEQYF.

CDR3 sequence: CASSLTGLNQPQHF. CDR3 DNA sequence: TGCGCCAGCAGCTTAACAGGCCTCAATCAGCCCCAGCATTTT. This chain joins TRBV5-1 and TRBJ1-5; possibly TRBD1 for D (5 bases). The CDR3 extends over 14 amino acids. Germline-derived CDR1 and CDR2 are SGHRS and YFSETQ. V was cut by 2 bases and J by 3 bases, with 9 bases left in between.

This clone has a handful of counts. J is TRBJ2-2 and V is TRBV19; possible D gene TRBD1, 5 bases. Germline CDR1 and CDR2: LNHDA and SQIVND (reference sequence). Trimming removed 3 bases at V and 3 bases at J, with 8 bases between. This CDR3 contains 14 residues. CDR3 sequence: CASSISRDTGELFF. Written as DNA, the CDR3 is TGTGCCAGTAGTATCAGCAGGGACACCGGGGAGCTGTTTTTT. Based on the CDR3 plus reference TRBV19 and TRBJ2-2, the full variable domain is DGGITQSPKYLFRKEGQNVTLSCEQNLNHDAMYWYRQDPGQGLRLIYYSQIVNDFQKGDIAEGYSVSREKKESFPLTVTSAQKNPTAFYLCASSISRDTGELFFGEGSRLTVL.

CDR3 nucleotide sequence: TGCGCCAGCAGCTTGGACGGACAGCACTATGGCTACACCTTC. It encodes CASSLDGQHYGYTF. The chain uses TRBV5-1 and TRBJ1-2, with TRBD1 as a possible D gene (6 bases). The CDR3 has 14 amino acids. Looked up from germline, CDR1 is SGHRS and CDR2 is YFSETQ. Deletions cut 0 bases from V and 3 bases from J, with 9 bases between.

This clone has a single count. V is TRBV10-1 and J is TRBJ2-1, with TRBD1 as a possible D gene (6 bases). Per germline, CDR1 WNHNN and CDR2 SYGVQD (reference sequence). The CDR3 spans 14 residues. Trimming took off 4 bases at V and 9 bases at J, with 16 bases between the two ends. The CDR3 DNA follows: TGCGCCAGCAGTGTTCTGGGGGCCGGTGGTGAGCAGTTCTTC. Its translation is CASSVLGAGGEQFF.

The J gene is TRBJ1-2, the V gene TRBV5-1, with D possibly being TRBD1 (6 bases). Trimming took off 0 bases at V and 4 bases at J, with 13 bases between the two ends. The CDR3 spans 15 residues. CDR1 is SGHRS, CDR2 YFSETQ, per germline. CDR3 region: CASSLGGQSAYGYTF. Here the CDR3 DNA reads TGCGCCAGCAGCTTGGGTGGACAGAGCGCCTATGGCTACACCTTC.

The chain links TRBV7-8 to TRBJ2-1; TRBD2 might be the D (6 bases). CDR1 and CDR2 (germline): SGHVS, FQNEAQ. The CDR3 totals 15 residues. Trimming stripped 2 bases from V and 4 bases from J, with 12 bases between. This chain's CDR3 is CASSLRGLAYNEQFF. The CDR3 DNA follows: TGTGCCAGCAGCTTACGCGGGCTAGCGTACAATGAGCAGTTCTTC.

This chain connects TRBV4-2 to TRBJ1-1; 7 bases are shared with TRBD1. The CDR3 length is 14 residues. Unmatched junction bases numbered 3, after V lost 0 bases and J lost 5 bases. The V gene's germline CDR1 is LGHNA and CDR2 YNFKEQ. For the CDR3, the DNA is TGTGCCAGCAGCCAAGATCCCAGGGGGACTGAAGCTTTCTTT. The encoded protein is CASSQDPRGTEAFF.

This clone was seen a handful of times. The chain couples TRBV5-1 to TRBJ2-7; TRBD1 is a possible D gene (6 bases). Deletions cut 4 bases from V and 2 bases from J, with 10 bases between. This CDR3 region has 13 residues. Germline V gives CDR1 SGHRS, CDR2 YFSETQ. The CDR3 protein is CASSGTGPYEQYF. The DNA of the CDR3 is TGCGCCAGCAGCGGTACAGGGCCCTACGAGCAGTACTTC.

This clone was seen more than once but under ten times. This chain uses TRBV10-3 with TRBJ2-2; possibly TRBD1 for D (6 bases). The CDR3 has 13 residues. CDR1 is ENHRY, CDR2 SYGVKD, per germline. V gave up 7 bases and J gave up 5 bases, with 11 bases separating them. Here the CDR3 DNA reads TGTGCCATCATTCTTGGACAGACCGGGGAGCTGTTTTTT. Translated: CAIILGQTGELFF.

J is TRBJ2-3 and V is TRBV3-1 (or the pseudogene TRBV3-2); possible D gene TRBD2, 6 bases. The CDR3 has 18 amino acids. Trimming took off 3 bases at V and 0 bases at J, with 19 bases between the two ends. Germline V CDR1 and CDR2: LGHDT, YNNKEL (reference sequence). CDR3 in amino acids: CASSHRGGRTSSTDTQYF. In DNA, the CDR3 is TGTGCCAGCAGCCACCGTGGGGGGAGGACCTCTAGCACAGATACGCAGTATTTT.

The chain couples TRBV2 to TRBJ2-1; TRBD2 matches 7 bases. The length of the CDR3 is 14 residues. J was trimmed by 7 bases and V by 7 bases; bases with no gene match: 10. Germline V CDR1 and CDR2: SNHLY, FYNNEI. CDR3 loop: CASKQREGGNEQFF. The CDR3 nucleotides are TGTGCCAGCAAACAGCGGGAAGGTGGGAATGAGCAGTTCTTC.

This clone was picked up one time. V gene TRBV19 combines with J gene TRBJ1-1; D is uncertain. The length of the CDR3 is 13 residues. Germline CDR1 reads LNHDA; CDR2 reads SQIVND (reference sequence). V was shortened by 5 bases and J by 0 bases, with 7 bases between the two germline ends. The CDR3 sequence: CASSVSLNTEAFF. The DNA of the CDR3 is TGTGCCAGTAGTGTTTCATTGAACACTGAAGCTTTCTTT.

This rearrangement joins TRBV7-2 to TRBJ2-1; D call uncertain. The CDR3 is 13 amino acids. The germline V gene has CDR1 SGHTA and CDR2 FQGNSA. V was shortened by 6 bases and J by 1 base, with 7 bases between the two germline ends. The CDR3 region has the DNA TGTGCCAGCAGGGCATATTCCTACAATGAGCAGTTCTTC. Amino acid sequence: CASRAYSYNEQFF. Variable domain in full (rest from reference TRBV7-2 and TRBJ2-1): GAGVSQSPSNKVTEKGKDVELRCDPISGHTALYWYRQSLGQGLEFLIYFQGNSAPDKSGLPSDRFSAERTGGSVSTLTIQRTQQEDSAVYLCASRAYSYNEQFFGPGTRLTVL.

This clone was recorded only once. The chain uses TRBV9 and TRBJ2-1; 9 bases align to TRBD2. The CDR3 contains 17 residues. Germline V gene data show CDR1 as SGDLS and CDR2 as YYNGEE. The junction had 13 bases not matched to a gene; V was cut back by 2 bases and J by 7 bases. CDR3 coding DNA: TGTGCCAGCAGCGTCCAGAGTAGCGGGAGAATAAGGAATGAGCAGTTCTTC. Translating it yields CASSVQSSGRIRNEQFF.

The CDR3 loop is CASSPDGQSYGYTF. The CDR3 DNA reads TGTGCCAGCAGCCCTGATGGACAGAGCTATGGCTACACCTTC. The chain carries TRBV7-9 and TRBJ1-2, with D possibly being TRBD1 (6 bases). Germline CDR1 and CDR2: SEHNR and FQNEAQ (reference sequence). V was cut by 5 bases and J by 4 bases, with 14 bases left in between. CDR3 size: 14 residues.

The chain combines TRBV6-2 or TRBV6-3 with TRBJ2-2, with a possible D match to TRBD1 (6 bases). The CDR3 covers 15 residues. The germline V and J ends were trimmed by 5 bases and 0 bases, with 10 bases remaining between them. Germline values: CDR1 MNHEY, CDR2 SVGEGT. The CDR3 region is CASSAGTPNTGELFF. The CDR3 DNA reads as TGTGCCAGCAGTGCCGGGACACCGAACACCGGGGAGCTGTTTTTT.